This T cell receptor (beta chain) came from a study of OX40 agonist ivuxolimab in advanced cancers. Turning to the study itself: Patients' therapy was ivuxolimab, an antibody that acts as an agonist of OX40 (CD134).

Clones were read by immunoSEQ multiplex PCR, and TCRdb kept only the in-frame ones, dropping some. Of 96,000 or so clones in the sample, roughly 80% were seen once. Trimming shortened V by 8 bases and J by 3 bases, and 11 bases separated the two germline ends. The CDR3 is 13 amino acids. The germline gives CDR1 MNHEY, CDR2 SMNVEV (reference sequence). The sample consisted of CD4+ or CD8+ T cells sorted from blood, taken in a trial of the OX40 agonist ivuxolimab. This receptor was obtained from an adult with an advanced solid tumor such as melanoma, head and neck, liver or kidney cancer. V is TRBV27 and J is TRBJ2-1; the D gene is possibly TRBD1 (7 bases). DNA for the CDR3: TGTGCCAGCGGGCAGGGGGGCTACAATGAGCAGTTCTTC. It is translated as CASGQGGYNEQFF.